The entry that follows covers one T cell receptor (beta chain) sequence. Sequencing was performed with immunoSEQ multiplex PCR; in TCRdb, only in-frame clones are kept and a portion is missing. The sample holds some 490,000 clones, 80% to 90% seen once. The data belong to a study of blood T cell repertoires in COVID-19. Looking at the study overall: Collection of acute and convalescent COVID-19 samples took place in the United States, Italy and Spain. The cDNA or gDNA used as material had been derived from T cells, B-cell-depleted T cells, or PBMCs.

Source material: peripheral blood. The clonotype comes from a human donor in a cohort sampled during active COVID-19.

CDR3 sequence: CASRAGGPIDTQYF. The CDR3 DNA sequence: TGTGCCAGCAGGGCGGGAGGGCCGATAGATACGCAGTATTTT. This chain joins TRBV28 and TRBJ2-3, with TRBD2 matching over 9 bases. Per the germline V gene, CDR1 is MDHEN and CDR2 is SYDVKM. The CDR3 is made up of 14 amino acids. V lost 6 bases to trimming and J lost 5 bases; unmatched junction nucleotides: 6.